This T cell receptor beta chain was documented in a study of regulatory T cells in long-lasting Graves disease (dated by TCRdb to about 2021). Describing the broader study: Newly diagnosed Graves' disease patients had taken antithyroid drugs for less than 3 months. Patients with persistent Graves' disease were compared with patients with newly diagnosed Graves' disease using TCR sequencing and RNA sequencing of peripheral blood. The study was registered as a clinical trial and conducted in China. A total of roughly 35 samples underwent TCR sequencing: 13 from persistent and around 20 from newly diagnosed Graves' disease patients.

The paper as a whole reports these results and caveats: The small sample size was acknowledged by the authors as a limitation that may reduce accuracy. Sequencing and analysis were restricted to the TCR beta chain. Persistent disease showed preferential use of TRBV28, TRBJ1-2 and TRBJ2-5, whereas newly diagnosed disease favored TRBV20-1 and TRBJ2-1. Persistent patients shared more public clonotypes among themselves (around 2,500) than newly diagnosed patients did (about 900). Only peripheral blood was studied, because thyroid tissue, the primary lesion, was inaccessible. Compared with newly diagnosed patients, persistent Graves' disease patients had lower TCR Shannon entropy and fewer highly expanded clones, which suggests clonal expansion.

The time point tag for this specimen amounts to: newly diagnosed GD, antithyroid drugs for less than 3 months. For both TCR sequencing and RNA sequencing, RNA was extracted from PBMCs using TRIzol. The diagnosis of Graves' disease was made according to American Thyroid Association guidelines. Patients were recruited from an endocrinology department in Xi'an, China. Each patient gave 7.5 to 10 milliliters of peripheral blood, collected in an EDTA anticoagulant tube. PBMCs were isolated by Ficoll Paque Plus density gradient separation without further T cell sorting. An Agilent 2100 Bioanalyzer and agarose gel were used to check RNA quality, and a NanoDrop 2000 was used to measure RNA concentration. The CDR3 measures 13 amino acids from cysteine to phenylalanine. Kept here is only the CDR3 DNA, which spans 39 bases and is read in frame from base 1. Relative to germline, V is 1 base shorter and J is 8 bases shorter, with 11 bases between their ends. Per the germline V gene, SGHAT is the CDR1 and FQNNGV is the CDR2.

This clonotype was found many times. No antigen is known for it. Within one base of it there is no much larger clone, and no base qualities were kept. Library method: multiplex PCR. The data were produced on an Illumina HiSeq 4000. To build TCR beta libraries, CDR3 regions were amplified by Arm-PCR using iRepertoire HTBI primers. Before sequencing, the PCR products went through gel purification. As for how the authors treated the data: Gene usage analysis of CDR3 amino acid clonotypes used the 55 to 80 TRBV and 11 to 15 TRBJ segments found across samples. COPE and FqMerger were used to merge the filtered high-quality paired reads into contigs. BLAST was used to align contigs to the IMGT TRBV, TRBD and TRBJ reference genes, and CDR3 was defined following IMGT. Any clonotype with a frequency above 0.1% was classified as a highly expanded clone. Shannon entropy was used to measure repertoire diversity, and the Gini coefficient was used to measure V-J evenness. A clonotype found in more than one individual was treated as public. TCRdb reprocessed the public reads (quality trimming at Q25 with fastp, clone calling with MiXCR) and kept in-frame beta chains. Identical CDR3 protein sequences are pooled into one entry, listed with their most common genes and DNA. TCRdb's processing, not the authors', yielded these V and J calls. The sample table holds fewer than 350,000 distinct CDR3 sequences, of which over 15% were seen once. Of the sample, less than 40% is held by the ten largest clones.

The input for sequencing was peripheral blood mononuclear cells (PBMCs), taken at new diagnosis, from a patient treated with antithyroid drugs. The receptor's source is a female donor with Graves disease. The chain is made from TRBV11-2 and TRBJ1-1, with the D gene call left open. DNA sequence: TGTGCCAGCAGCTTAGTCGCTAACAGAGAAGCTTTCTTT. The translation is CASSLVANREAFF.